This entry lists 5 T cell receptor beta chains sequenced from one sample in a study of beta chain features in type 1 diabetes. These receptors have no identified antigens. Whole-study findings and limits: Moderate but significant shortening of TCRB CDR3s was recorded in all four CD4+ subsets from Type 1 diabetes patients.

The sequenced template was cDNA made from the entire isolated RNA. Sequenced by immunoSEQ multiplex PCR; TCRdb stores in-frame clones only, minus some. Of 300,000 to 400,000 clones listed, around 8.5% are singletons. Sequencing input: central memory CD4+ T cells from blood. The receptor set was obtained from a man aged 25-40 years with type 1 diabetes.

The chain combines TRBV6-5 with TRBJ1-6, with unresolved D. CDR1 is MNHEY, CDR2 SVGAGI, per germline. CDR3 length: 13 amino acids. V gave up 6 bases and J gave up 7 bases, with 10 bases separating them. CDR3 amino acids: CASRYGGNSPLHF. CDR3 sequence (DNA): TGTGCCAGCAGATACGGTGGGAATTCACCCCTCCACTTT.

Ten or more counts support this clone. Distinct nucleotide sequences in the sample also encode this CDR3. V is TRBV29-1 and J is TRBJ2-6; D is perhaps TRBD1 (5 bases). CDR1 and CDR2 from the germline V gene are SQVTM and ANQGSEA. This CDR3 is built from 14 residues. Trimming shortened V by 4 bases and J by 4 bases, and 11 bases separated the two germline ends. The CDR3 nucleotides read TGCAGCGTTGGGGCAGGGTCAGGGGCCAACGTCCTGACTTTC. This translates into CSVGAGSGANVLTF.

The rearrangement joins TRBV7-9 to TRBJ1-2, with 9 bases that match TRBD1. Germline loops: CDR1 SEHNR, CDR2 FQNEAQ (reference sequence). Trimming took 1 base from V and 1 from J; bases not matched to a gene: 1. The CDR3 totals 15 residues. The CDR3 reads CASSLGTGDNYGYTF. CDR3 nucleotides: TGTGCCAGCAGCTTAGGGACAGGGGATAACTATGGCTACACCTTC.

This chain links TRBV7-7 with TRBJ2-7; 7 bases match TRBD1. The CDR3 has 13 amino acids. The germline V gene encodes CDR1 SSHAT and CDR2 FNYEAQ (reference sequence). V dropped 4 bases and J dropped 9; count of bases not matched to a gene: 9. DNA for the CDR3: TGTGCCAGCAGCTCGGACAGGTCAGGGGTGCAGTACTTC. Its translation is CASSSDRSGVQYF.

V is TRBV11-2 and J is TRBJ1-2; 8 bases line up with TRBD1. The length of the CDR3 is 13 residues. The germline V gene encodes CDR1 SGHAT and CDR2 FQNNGV. The trim removed 5 bases at V and 6 bases at J, leaving 5 bases unmatched. Written as DNA, the CDR3 is TGTGCCAGCAGCCTCTCGACAGGGGATGGCTACACCTTC. Residues: CASSLSTGDGYTF.